This T cell receptor beta chain was retrieved from a study of blood T cell repertoires in COVID-19. Background on the study: Sites in the United States, Italy and Spain provided acute and convalescent COVID-19 samples. T cells, B-cell-depleted T cells, or PBMCs provided the cDNA or gDNA that served as material.

This CDR3 region has 18 residues. J lost 3 bases, V lost 2 bases, and 12 bases had no gene match. Germline values: CDR1 LNHDA, CDR2 SQIVND (reference sequence). The method was immunoSEQ multiplex PCR; TCRdb's version includes in-frame clones alone and lacks a portion of them. The data show around 110,000 clones, around 80% seen once. Sequenced material: peripheral blood. This receptor was taken from a man between 60 and 70 years old with active or convalescent COVID-19. V gene TRBV19 combines with J gene TRBJ2-2, with 7 bases identical to TRBD2. The CDR3 bases are TGTGCCAGTAGTATATATAAGCGGGGAGCGGGCGACACCGGGGAGCTGTTTTTT. This sequence encodes CASSIYKRGAGDTGELFF.